What follows are 18 T cell receptor beta chains derived from one specimen sequenced in a study of T cells of healthy individuals. MiXCR was run by TCRdb on the 5' RACE reads, yielding one entry per CDR3 protein. The table includes 100,000 or so distinct CDR3 sequences, roughly 15% detected once. Receptors originate from a human donor in good health.

This clonotype came up a few times. V gene TRBV29-1 combines with J gene TRBJ1-1, with D uncertain. The CDR3 has 14 residues. Trimming shortened V by 2 bases and J by 0 bases, and 10 bases separated the two germline ends. The V gene's germline CDR1 is SQVTM and CDR2 ANQGSEA. CDR3 residues: CSVEQAGMNTEAFF. For the CDR3, the DNA is TGCAGCGTTGAACAGGCCGGAATGAACACTGAAGCTTTCTTT.

The J gene is TRBJ1-6, the V gene TRBV5-1; D ambiguous. Germline CDR1 is SGHRS and CDR2 is YFSETQ. This CDR3 region has 13 residues. The V end was cut by 4 bases, the J end by 7 bases, with 9 bases between. In DNA form, the CDR3 reads TGCGCCAGCAGCCCGGAGACGAATTCACCCCTCCACTTT. Its translation: CASSPETNSPLHF.

The rearrangement uses TRBV27 and TRBJ2-7; tentatively, D is TRBD2 (7 bases). With 5 bases removed from V and 2 bases from J, the gap between germline ends came to 22 bases. This CDR3 is 17 amino acids long. Germline assignment: CDR1 MNHEY and CDR2 SMNVEV (reference sequence). The CDR3 coding sequence is TGTGCCAGCAGTCTTACAGGGACCAGGACTAGGACCTACGAGCAGTACTTC. It translates to CASSLTGTRTRTYEQYF.

This clonotype was detected only a few times. The chain has TRBV7-6 and TRBJ2-4; TRBD1 aligns across 9 bases. Germline values: CDR1 SGHVS, CDR2 FNYEAQ. J was trimmed by 9 bases and V by 5 bases; bases with no gene match: 8. The CDR3 spans 14 residues. CDR3 in DNA: TGTGCCAGCAGCCCGCGACAGGGGGAGATCATTCAGTACTTC. This translates into CASSPRQGEIIQYF.

This clonotype was seen ten or more times. J is TRBJ2-7 and V is TRBV28; 10 positions agree with TRBD2. This CDR3 contains 15 residues. J gave up 5 bases and V 5 bases, and 9 bases lay outside the gene matches. CDR1 and CDR2 (germline): MDHEN, SYDVKM. CDR3 sequence (DNA): TGTGCCAGCAGTGGGGCTAGCGGGGGTTATCACGAGCAGTACTTC. This translates into CASSGASGGYHEQYF.

The genes are TRBV18 and TRBJ1-1, with no clear D. With 2 bases removed from V and 3 bases from J, the gap between germline ends came to 7 bases. Germline V CDR1 and CDR2: KGHSH, LQKENI. This CDR3 comprises 13 residues. The CDR3: CASSPNSHTEAFF. In DNA, the CDR3 is TGTGCCAGCTCACCAAACAGTCACACTGAAGCTTTCTTT.

The V call is TRBV7-2, the J call TRBJ1-6, with D hard to call. Germline CDR1 SGHTA, CDR2 FQGNSA. The V and J ends lost 1 base and 9 bases respectively, with 7 bases between them. The CDR3 runs to 13 residues. The CDR3 sequence: CASSLERLSPLHF. CDR3 nucleotides: TGTGCCAGCAGCTTAGAAAGACTTTCACCCCTCCACTTT.

This clonotype showed up many times. The chain employs TRBV6-2 or TRBV6-3 and TRBJ2-7, with unresolved D. Trimming cost V 3 bases and J 2 bases, with 11 bases left between them. The CDR3 is 14 amino acids. From germline, CDR1 is MNHEY and CDR2 SVGEGT. CDR3 region: CASSYGSTPYEQYF. The DNA for the CDR3 is TGTGCCAGCAGTTATGGTTCGACGCCCTACGAGCAGTACTTC.

The chain employs TRBV4-3 and TRBJ1-1; 7 bases line up with TRBD1. V gave up 2 bases and J gave up 3 bases; unmatched junction bases: 12. The length of the CDR3 is 17 residues. The V gene's germline CDR1 is LGHNA and CDR2 YSLEER. DNA for the CDR3: TGCGCCAGCAGCCAAAGCCGAAACCTGGACAGGTACACTGAAGCTTTCTTT. Translation gives CASSQSRNLDRYTEAFF.

This rearrangement joins TRBV11-2 to TRBJ2-7; D may be TRBD1 (5 bases). Trimming removed 5 bases from V and 1 base from J, with 15 bases in between. Germline CDR1 is SGHAT and CDR2 is FQNNGV. The CDR3 runs 15 residues. CDR3 protein: CASSLGQGASYEQYF. The CDR3 DNA is TGTGCCAGCAGCCTCGGGCAGGGCGCTTCCTACGAGCAGTACTTC.

This clonotype was counted between two and nine times. J is TRBJ2-4 and V is TRBV28; D may be TRBD1 (6 bases). The CDR3 covers 14 residues. V gave up 6 bases and J gave up 2 bases, with 11 bases separating them. The germline gives CDR1 MDHEN, CDR2 SYDVKM. The CDR3 loop reads CASSSDRPKNIQYF. The CDR3 DNA reads TGTGCCAGCAGCTCGGACAGACCCAAAAACATTCAGTACTTC.

V gene TRBV4-1 combines with J gene TRBJ1-1; tentatively, D is TRBD1 (5 bases). Trimming pared 0 bases from V and 8 bases from J, leaving 28 bases between. Germline assignment: CDR1 MGHRA and CDR2 YSYEKL. This CDR3 is 19 amino acids long. The DNA for the CDR3 is TGCGCCAGCAGCCAAGATAGGAACAGGTTTGGCCTAGGTTATTGGGAAGCTTTCTTT. Translation gives CASSQDRNRFGLGYWEAFF.

This clonotype was picked up a small number of times. The J gene is TRBJ2-1, the V gene TRBV6-5; TRBD2 agrees at 10 bases. The J segment lost 7 bases and the V segment lost 6 bases, leaving 9 bases of the junction unmatched. The V gene's germline CDR1 is MNHEY and CDR2 SVGAGI. This CDR3 is built from 15 residues. The chain's CDR3 is CASSRLAGVGNEQFF. The CDR3 DNA reads TGTGCCAGCAGCCGGCTAGCGGGGGTTGGAAATGAGCAGTTCTTC.

This clonotype was seen a few times. The rearrangement uses TRBV7-2 and TRBJ2-3, with D possibly matching TRBD2 (6 bases). Germline V gives CDR1 SGHTA, CDR2 FQGNSA. The CDR3 length is 14 residues. Trimming left V 5 bases short and J 0 bases short, with 9 bases between. CDR3 protein: CASSAGPSTDTQYF. CDR3 nucleotides: TGTGCCAGCAGCGCGGGACCCAGCACAGATACGCAGTATTTT.

As regards this clonotype: A much larger clone differs by one base, so this may be a read error. The J gene is TRBJ2-7, the V gene TRBV20-1, with a weak D call TRBD2 (5 bases). This CDR3 is 14 amino acids long. Germline CDR1 and CDR2: DFQATT and SNEGSKA (reference sequence). V was clipped by 8 bases and J by 2 bases, with 19 bases between them. The CDR3 DNA sequence: TGCAGTACTCCGCTCCCGGGATCCCCCTACGAGCAGTACTTC. Amino acid sequence: CSTPLPGSPYEQYF.

The chain combines TRBV4-2 with TRBJ1-5, with 8 bases that match TRBD1. Trimming at V came to 4 bases and at J to 6 bases, leaving 8 bases not matched to a gene. The germline V gene has CDR1 LGHNA and CDR2 YNFKEQ. The CDR3 is made up of 15 amino acids. CDR3 sequence (DNA): TGTGCCAGCAGCCCCGAGGACAGGGTGAGTCAGCCCCAGCATTTT. Amino acids: CASSPEDRVSQPQHF.

This clonotype was counted ten times or more. The rearrangement uses TRBV7-6 and TRBJ2-1; D call uncertain. This CDR3 region has 11 residues. V was clipped by 5 bases and J by 3 bases, with 2 bases between them. Per the germline V gene, CDR1 is SGHVS and CDR2 is FNYEAQ. CDR3: CASSVYNEQFF. The CDR3 DNA reads TGTGCCAGCAGCGTCTACAATGAGCAGTTCTTC.

This clonotype was counted only a few times. The genes are TRBV20-1 and TRBJ2-3; D perhaps matches TRBD1 (6 bases). Germline CDR1 and CDR2: DFQATT and SNEGSKA (reference sequence). V was shortened by 5 bases and J by 0 bases, with 15 bases between the two germline ends. This CDR3 has 15 residues. CDR3 protein: CSAPGVRYSTDTQYF. CDR3 nucleotides: TGCAGTGCTCCAGGGGTCAGATACAGCACAGATACGCAGTATTTT.